The entry below describes one T cell receptor beta chain. Its antigen is not identified. The junction does not match germline at one end; this may be a read error. Specified time point: healthy volunteer bleed at 2 weeks. Unfractionated whole blood served as the source for total RNA extraction. Single cDNA molecules in the library carried unique molecular identifiers attached during preparation. TCRdb re-called the RACE reads through MiXCR, storing one row per CDR3 protein. Of roughly 30,000 distinct CDR3 sequences listed, 7.4% are singletons. The data are from a study of human T cells and chemical hapten exposure. Points from the study as a whole: TCRs exceeding a frequency of 1 in 1000 stayed unchanged under DPC sensitization.

Per the germline V gene, CDR1 is SGHRS and CDR2 is YFSETQ. The CDR3 contains 14 residues. Sequencing was carried out using whole blood. This rearrangement joins TRBV5-1 to TRBJ1-1; possibly TRBD1 for D (5 bases). This receptor was taken from a human donor in good health. Some clones in this sample may be carry-over from other donors' samples. CDR3 coding DNA: TGCGCCAGCAGCTCTCAGGGATCCCGGACTGTAGCTTTCTTT. It codes for CASSSQGSRTVAFF.